The entry below gives a single T cell receptor (beta chain) sequence along with its context. The antigen is undetermined. DNA from unsorted PBMC was sequenced on ten immunoSEQ deep assay plates. TCRdb's table, derived via immunoSEQ multiplex PCR, lists solely in-frame clones and lacks some. The profile shows approximately 480,000 clones, around 79% of them singletons. The record originates from a study of shared clonotypes between healthy human individuals. Whole-study results and caveats: Clonotype sharing among donors, it was expected, would be affected by sequencing depth.

Deletions cut 6 bases from V and 0 bases from J, with 6 bases between. Germline lookup yields CDR1 MNHNY and CDR2 SVGAGI (reference sequence). This CDR3 region has 14 residues. Within Nashville, Tennessee resided all donors, each a Caucasian adult. The chain couples TRBV6-6 to TRBJ2-6, with D perhaps TRBD2 (5 bases). Specimen: PBMCs. This receptor was obtained from a woman aged 40 to 50 in good health. Some clones in this sample may be carry-over from other donors' samples. CDR3 DNA: TGTGCCAGCAGCCGGGACTCTGGGGCCAACGTCCTGACTTTC. Its protein is CASSRDSGANVLTF.